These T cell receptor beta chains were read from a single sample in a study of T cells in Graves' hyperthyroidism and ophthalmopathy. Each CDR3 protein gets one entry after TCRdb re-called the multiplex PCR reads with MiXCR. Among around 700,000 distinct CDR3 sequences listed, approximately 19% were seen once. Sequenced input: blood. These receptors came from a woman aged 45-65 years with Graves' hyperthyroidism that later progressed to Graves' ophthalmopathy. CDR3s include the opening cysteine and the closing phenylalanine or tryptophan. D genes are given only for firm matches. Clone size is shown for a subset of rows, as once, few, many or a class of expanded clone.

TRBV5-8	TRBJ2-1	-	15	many	TGTGCCAGCAGAGATCACCAGGGCTCCTACAATGAGCAGTTCTTC	CASRDHQGSYNEQFF
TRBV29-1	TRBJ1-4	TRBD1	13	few	TGCAGCGCTAAGGACAGGGGAAATGAAAAACTGTTTTTT	CSAKDRGNEKLFF
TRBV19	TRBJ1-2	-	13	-	TGTGCCAGTAGTACTCAGGGGTCCTATGGCTACACCTTC	CASSTQGSYGYTF
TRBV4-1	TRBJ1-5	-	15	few	TGCGCCAGCAGCAATTCACAGGGTCTTGGCCAGCCCCAGCATTTT	CASSNSQGLGQPQHF
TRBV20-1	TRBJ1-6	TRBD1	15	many	TGCAGTGCTAGGAACCAGGGGGAATATAATTCACCCCTCCACTTT	CSARNQGEYNSPLHF
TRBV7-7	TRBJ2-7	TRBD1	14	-	TGTGCTAGCAGCCTGGACAGGGGTTCCCACGAGCAGTACTTC	CASSLDRGSHEQYF
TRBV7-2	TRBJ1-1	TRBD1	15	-	TGTGCCAGCAGCCTGACAGGGGTCCCGAACACTGAAGCTTTCTTT	CASSLTGVPNTEAFF
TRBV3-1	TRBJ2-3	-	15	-	TGTGCCAGCAGCCAAGGGGTCAGGGTGACAGATACGCAGTATTTT	CASSQGVRVTDTQYF
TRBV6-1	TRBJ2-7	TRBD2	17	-	TGTGCCAGCAGCCGGGCGGGAGAGGGGAGGAGCTCCTACGAGCAGTACTTC	CASSRAGEGRSSYEQYF
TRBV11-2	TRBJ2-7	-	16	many	TGTGCCAGCAGCTCTAATGACGGTCTTCTAGCATTGGGGCAGTACTTC	CASSSNDGLLALGQYF
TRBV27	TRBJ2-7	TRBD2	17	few	TGTGCCAGCAGTTCCATCCGGACTAGCGGGATCTCCTACGAGCAGTACTTC	CASSSIRTSGISYEQYF
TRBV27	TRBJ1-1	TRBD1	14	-	TGTGCCAGCAGCCGATACTCGCGGGACAGCGAAGCTTTCTTT	CASSRYSRDSEAFF
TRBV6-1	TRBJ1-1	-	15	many	TGTGCCAGCAGCCAAGGGGGGGGACTGAACACTGAAGCTTTCTTT	CASSQGGGLNTEAFF
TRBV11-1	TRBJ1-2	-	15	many	TGTGCCAGCAGCACAACAGGGTCGGCTAACTATGGCTACACCTTC	CASSTTGSANYGYTF
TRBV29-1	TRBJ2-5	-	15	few	TGCAGCGTTGTTTTCGTTTTGACAGCTAAAGAGACCCAGTACTTC	CSVVFVLTAKETQYF
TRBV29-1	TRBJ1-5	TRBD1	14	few	TGCAGCGTTTCCGTGGGACAGGGATCTCAGCCCCAGCATTTT	CSVSVGQGSQPQHF
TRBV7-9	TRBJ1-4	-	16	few	TGTGCCAGCAGTATCTCGCGGGGCTTTTACAATGAAAAACTGTTTTTT	CASSISRGFYNEKLFF
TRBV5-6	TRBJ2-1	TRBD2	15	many	TGTGCCAGCAGCTCCGGACTAGTTGCGTGGAATGAGCAGTTCTTC	CASSSGLVAWNEQFF
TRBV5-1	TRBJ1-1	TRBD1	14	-	TGCGCCAGCAGCACCCGGGACAGGGGCCCTGAAGCTTTCTTT	CASSTRDRGPEAFF
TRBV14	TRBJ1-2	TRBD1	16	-	TGTGCCAGCAGCCAAGCGGGTCGGAGGGGGCAGGATGGCTACACCTTC	CASSQAGRRGQDGYTF
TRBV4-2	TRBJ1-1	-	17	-	TGTGCCAGCAGCCGGGACGGGACCACCTTCGGGAACACTGAAGCTTTCTTT	CASSRDGTTFGNTEAFF
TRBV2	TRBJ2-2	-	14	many	TGTGCCAGCATCTCGGACGCGAACACCGGGGAGCTGTTTTTT	CASISDANTGELFF
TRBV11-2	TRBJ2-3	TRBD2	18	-	TGTGCCAGCAGCTTCTTAGCGGGGGGACTATCCAGCACAGATACGCAGTATTTT	CASSFLAGGLSSTDTQYF
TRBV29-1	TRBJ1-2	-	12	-	TGCAGCGTTGAAGAACAGACCTATGACTACACCTTC	CSVEEQTYDYTF
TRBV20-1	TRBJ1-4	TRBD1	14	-	TGCAGTGCGCACGACAGGGGTCTGGGGGTGGAACTGTTTTTT	CSAHDRGLGVELFF
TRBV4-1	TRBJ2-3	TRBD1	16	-	TGCGCCAGCAGCCTAACAGGGGACCCAAGCACAGATACGCAGTATTTT	CASSLTGDPSTDTQYF
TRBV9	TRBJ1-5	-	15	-	TGTGCCAGCAGCCCCGACCTTCATGGCAATCAGCCCCAGCATTTT	CASSPDLHGNQPQHF
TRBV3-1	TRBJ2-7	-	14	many	TGTGCCAGCAGCCAAGTAAGCGTATCCTACGAGCAGTACTTC	CASSQVSVSYEQYF
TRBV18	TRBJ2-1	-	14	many	TGTGCCAGCTCCCTACAAGGACAGAGCAATGAGCAGTTCTTC	CASSLQGQSNEQFF
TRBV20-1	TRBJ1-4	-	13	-	TGCAGTGCTAGCCGCCGGTGGGGTGAAAAACTGTTTTTT	CSASRRWGEKLFF
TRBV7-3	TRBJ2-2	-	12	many	TGTGCCAGCAGCGGCGGTGAACGAGTGCTGTTTTTT	CASSGGERVLFF
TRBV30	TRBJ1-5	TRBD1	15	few	TGTGCCTGGGCCGGACAGGAAAATAGCAATCAGCCCCAGCATTTT	CAWAGQENSNQPQHF
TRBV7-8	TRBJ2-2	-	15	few	TGTGCCAGCAGCCGGACTATCCGGGGCACCGGGGAGCTGTTTTTT	CASSRTIRGTGELFF
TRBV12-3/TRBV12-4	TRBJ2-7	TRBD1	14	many	TGTGCCAGCAACCCGACAGGGGAGCCCTACGAGCAGTACTTC	CASNPTGEPYEQYF
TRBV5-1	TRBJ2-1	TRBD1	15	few	TGCGCCAGAAGCTTGGGACAGGTATCCTACAATGAGCAGTTCTTC	CARSLGQVSYNEQFF
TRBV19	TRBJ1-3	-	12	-	TGTGCCAGCGGACCCCCTGGAAACACCATATATTTT	CASGPPGNTIYF
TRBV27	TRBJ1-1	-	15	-	TGTGCCAACAGTTTCCGCGCGGGGGTGAACACTGAAGCTTTCTTT	CANSFRAGVNTEAFF
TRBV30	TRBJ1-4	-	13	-	TGTGCCTGCGGGCGGGGGGCTAATGAAAAACTGTTTTTT	CACGRGANEKLFF
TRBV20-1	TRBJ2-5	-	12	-	TGCAGTGCTAGAAGGACCCTGGAGACCCAGTACTTC	CSARRTLETQYF
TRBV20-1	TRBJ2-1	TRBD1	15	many	TGCAGTGCTACGGACAGGGGCAATTCCTACAATGAGCAGTTCTTC	CSATDRGNSYNEQFF
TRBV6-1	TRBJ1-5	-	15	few	TGTGCCAGCAGTACGACATCAGGGGTAAATCAGCCCCAGCATTTT	CASSTTSGVNQPQHF
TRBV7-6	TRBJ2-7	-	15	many	TGTGCCAGCAGCTCATCCCCCGACAGTTCCTACGAGCAGTACTTC	CASSSSPDSSYEQYF
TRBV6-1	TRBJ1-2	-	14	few	TGTGCCAGCAGTAGGGGCGGGAAGGCCTATGGCTACACCTTC	CASSRGGKAYGYTF
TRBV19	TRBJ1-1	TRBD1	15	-	TGTGCCAGTAGTATTTACCAGGGGGTAAACACTGAAGCTTTCTTT	CASSIYQGVNTEAFF
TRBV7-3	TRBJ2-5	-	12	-	TGTGCCAGCAGCCTCGAAAATGGGGCCCAGTACTTC	CASSLENGAQYF
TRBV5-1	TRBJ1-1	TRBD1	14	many	TGCGCCAGCCGGGACAGGCGCGGGAACACTGAAGCTTTCTTT	CASRDRRGNTEAFF
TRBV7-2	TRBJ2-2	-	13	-	TGTGCCAGCAGCTTAGGGGGTAACAGGGAGCTGTTTTTT	CASSLGGNRELFF
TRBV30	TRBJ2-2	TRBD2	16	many	TGTGCCTGGAGTGTAAGGCGGGGGGATCTGGGCGGGGAGCTGTTTTTT	CAWSVRRGDLGGELFF
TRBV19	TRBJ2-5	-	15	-	TGTGCCAGTAGTAAGGACGGACTCAACCAAGAGACCCAGTACTTC	CASSKDGLNQETQYF
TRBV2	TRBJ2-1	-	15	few	TGTGCCAGCAGTGAACGGGACCCCACTCCCAATGAGCAGTTCTTC	CASSERDPTPNEQFF